This T cell receptor (beta chain) was sequenced in a study of OX40 agonist ivuxolimab in advanced cancers. Whole-study results and caveats: With doses of 0.1 to 3.0 mg/kg, CD4+ and CD8+ blood T cells had undergone clonal expansion by week 6.

Clones were sequenced by immunoSEQ multiplex PCR, and TCRdb holds only the in-frame ones, with some missing. The sample lists 70,000 to 75,000 clones; roughly 82% were seen once. This CDR3 is 15 amino acids long. V lost 0 bases to trimming and J lost 14 bases, with 20 bases between them. Germline CDR1 reads SGHAT; CDR2 reads FQNNGV. This clone was seen a few times. What it recognizes is unknown. Here the sequenced sample was CD4+ or CD8+ T cells sorted from blood, taken in a trial of the OX40 agonist ivuxolimab. The V and J genes are TRBV11-2 and TRBJ2-1; D possibly corresponds to TRBD2 (6 bases). The TCR was taken from an adult with an advanced solid tumor such as melanoma, head and neck, liver or kidney cancer. CDR3 sequence (DNA): TGTGCCAGCAGCTTAGAGGGTAGCGGAAACGCTGGGAAGTTCTTC. Protein sequence: CASSLEGSGNAGKFF. Supplemented by reference TRBV11-2 and TRBJ2-1, the full variable domain reads EAGVAQSPRYKIIEKRQSVAFWCNPISGHATLYWYQQILGQGPKLLIQFQNNGVVDDSQLPKDRFSAERLKGVDSTLKIQPAKLEDSAVYLCASSLEGSGNAGKFFGPGTRLTVL.